This T cell receptor beta chain was identified during a study of T cells in Graves' hyperthyroidism and ophthalmopathy. Amplification of TCR beta CDR3 regions used RNA as the template. The TCR CDR3 was amplified in a first-round RT-PCR using the HTBI primer set. From the multiplex PCR reads, TCRdb called clonotypes with MiXCR, one entry per CDR3 protein. The data hold roughly 570,000 distinct CDR3 sequences, with 15% to 18% observed a single time. The material sequenced was blood. This TCR came from a woman younger than 45 with Graves' hyperthyroidism.

The CDR3 nucleotides read TGTGCCAGCAGCCAAACGGGGCGTTCGAGCTCCTACGAGCAGTACTTC. This codes for CASSQTGRSSSYEQYF. The chain recombines TRBV13 with TRBJ2-7, with D tentatively TRBD1 or TRBD2 (5 bases each). From germline, CDR1 is PRHDT and CDR2 FYEKMQ (reference sequence). V was trimmed by 5 bases and J by 0 bases, leaving 17 bases between them. The CDR3 runs 16 residues. The whole variable domain, remainder taken from reference TRBV13 and TRBJ2-7, is AAGVIQSPRHLIKEKRETATLKCYPIPRHDTVYWYQQGPGQDPQFLISFYEKMQSDKGSIPDRFSAQQFSDYHSELNMSSLELGDSALYFCASSQTGRSSSYEQYFGPGTRLTVT.